The entry below gives a single T cell receptor (beta chain) sequence along with its context. No antigen is known for it. For TCRbeta, the library was prepared with unique molecular identifiers. TCRdb re-called the PCR reads through MiXCR, storing one row per CDR3 protein. The sample lists 500,000 to 750,000 distinct CDR3 sequences, 25% to 30% occurring once. These data are taken from a study of T-cell reconstitution after alpha-beta-depleted transplantation in children. Overall study results and limits: One year post-transplant, T-cell counts and diversity were largely derived from T cells produced anew. It was reported that alpha-beta T cells came from several hundred expanded graft clones (about two months after transplant).

Unmatched junction bases numbered 8, after V lost 6 bases and J lost 4 bases. CDR3 length: 15 amino acids. Germline loops: CDR1 MDHEN, CDR2 SYDVKM. V usage is TRBV28 and J usage is TRBJ2-1; 8 bases are shared with TRBD1. The receptor was isolated from a boy in the first two years of life with Wiskott-Aldrich syndrome, due to receive a stem cell transplant. This sample comprised PBMCs, obtained before TCRalphabeta/CD19-depleted stem cell transplant. The CDR3 DNA sequence: TGTGCCAGCAGGAAATCCGGGACAGGATACAATGAGCAGTTCTTC. It is translated as CASRKSGTGYNEQFF.